The TCR beta chain described here comes from a study of blood T cell repertoires in COVID-19. The V gene lost 7 bases and the J gene lost 0 bases, with 10 bases spanning the gap. CDR1 and CDR2 (germline): SGDLS, YYNGEE. The CDR3 runs to 14 residues. The assay was immunoSEQ multiplex PCR, and TCRdb's table has in-frame clones only and misses some. Of about 180,000 clones in the sample, more than 70% were seen once. Sequenced sample: PBMCs or T cells enriched from blood (not recorded which). The clonotype originates from a woman in her 30s who had recovered from COVID-19. The V gene is TRBV9, the J gene TRBJ2-2; D may be TRBD1 (5 bases). The CDR3 sequence is CASWSGSNTGELFF. Written as DNA, the CDR3 is TGTGCCAGCTGGTCAGGGTCGAACACCGGGGAGCTGTTTTTT.